This passage covers 4 T cell receptor beta chains from one sample sequenced in a study of T cell responses to AZD1222 COVID-19 vaccine. Profiling relied on immunoSEQ multiplex PCR, and the TCRdb table lists in-frame clones only, not all of them. The data show 60,000 to 75,000 clones, with roughly nine tenths seen just once and about 28% held by the top ten. The sequencing used peripheral blood, collected 28 days after the second AZD1222 dose. The receptors come from an adult who received the AZD1222 COVID-19 vaccine.

The chain carries TRBV29-1 and TRBJ1-4; TRBD1 agrees at 8 bases. J was trimmed by 4 bases and V by 8 bases; bases with no gene match: 3. Per germline, CDR1 SQVTM and CDR2 ANQGSEA. This CDR3 region has 12 residues. This CDR3 reads CSTQGGNEKLFF. The CDR3 bases are TGCAGCACACAGGGGGGTAATGAAAAACTGTTTTTT.

The rearrangement uses TRBV11-2 and TRBJ2-5; 8 bases agree with TRBD2. J lost 4 bases, V lost 1 base, and 8 bases had no gene match. The CDR3 consists of 16 residues. The germline CDR1 and CDR2 sequences are SGHAT and FQNNGV. Here the CDR3 reads CASSLAALAGGETQYF. The CDR3 bases are TGTGCCAGCAGCTTAGCCGCCCTTGCGGGGGGAGAGACCCAGTACTTC.

The rearrangement uses TRBV5-1 and TRBJ1-3; 7 bases align to TRBD1. This CDR3 is built from 18 residues. The V and J ends lost 4 bases and 0 bases, in that order; junction bases with no gene match: 13. CDR1 and CDR2 from the germline V gene are SGHRS and YFSETQ. In DNA form, the CDR3 reads TGCGCCAGCAGCCCGGGGGTGACGACAGGGCACTCTGGAAACACCATATATTTT. Translation: CASSPGVTTGHSGNTIYF.

The chain uses TRBV7-2 and TRBJ2-7; 8 bases are a match to TRBD1. J was trimmed by 6 bases and V by 0 bases; bases with no gene match: 7. The CDR3 contains 15 residues. Germline CDR1 and CDR2: SGHTA and FQGNSA. CDR3 bases: TGTGCCAGCAGCTTAGCGGGTCAGGGGGCCGGCGAGCAGTACTTC. The encoded protein is CASSLAGQGAGEQYF.